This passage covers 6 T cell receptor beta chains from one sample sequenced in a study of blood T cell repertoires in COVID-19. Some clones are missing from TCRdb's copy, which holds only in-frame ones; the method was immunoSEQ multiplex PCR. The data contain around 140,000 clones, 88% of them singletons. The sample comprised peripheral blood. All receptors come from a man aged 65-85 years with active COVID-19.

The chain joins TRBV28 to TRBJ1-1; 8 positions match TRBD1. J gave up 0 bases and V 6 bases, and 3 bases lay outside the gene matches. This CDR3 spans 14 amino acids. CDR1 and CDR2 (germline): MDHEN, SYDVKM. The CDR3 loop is CASRQGGVNTEAFF. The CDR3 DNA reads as TGTGCCAGCAGACAGGGGGGGGTGAACACTGAAGCTTTCTTT.

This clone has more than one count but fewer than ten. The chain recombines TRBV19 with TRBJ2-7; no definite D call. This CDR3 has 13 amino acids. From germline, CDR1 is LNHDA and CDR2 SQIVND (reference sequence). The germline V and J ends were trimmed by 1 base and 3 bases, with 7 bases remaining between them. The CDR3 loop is CASSIGQFYEQYF. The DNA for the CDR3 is TGTGCCAGTAGTATAGGACAATTCTACGAGCAGTACTTC.

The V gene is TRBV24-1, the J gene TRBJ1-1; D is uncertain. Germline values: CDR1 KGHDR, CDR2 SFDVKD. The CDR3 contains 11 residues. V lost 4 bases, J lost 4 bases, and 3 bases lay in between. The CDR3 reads CATSDSTEAFF. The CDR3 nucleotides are TGTGCCACCAGTGACTCCACTGAAGCTTTCTTT.

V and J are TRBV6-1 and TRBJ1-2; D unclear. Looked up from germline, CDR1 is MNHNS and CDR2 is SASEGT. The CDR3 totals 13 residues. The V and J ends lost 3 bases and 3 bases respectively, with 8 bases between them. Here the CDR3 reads CASSERLHYGYTF. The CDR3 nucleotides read TGTGCCAGCAGTGAGCGGCTTCACTATGGCTACACCTTC.

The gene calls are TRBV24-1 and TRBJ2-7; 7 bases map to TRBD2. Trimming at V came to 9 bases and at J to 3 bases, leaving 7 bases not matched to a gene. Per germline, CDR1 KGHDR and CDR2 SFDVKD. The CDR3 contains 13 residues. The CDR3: CATEAGAGYEQYF. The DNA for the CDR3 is TGTGCCACCGAGGCGGGAGCCGGCTACGAGCAGTACTTC.

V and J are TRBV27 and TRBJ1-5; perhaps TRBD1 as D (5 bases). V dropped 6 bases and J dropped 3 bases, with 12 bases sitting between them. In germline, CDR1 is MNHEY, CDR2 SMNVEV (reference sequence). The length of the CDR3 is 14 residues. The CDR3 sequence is CASSKDRNNQPQHF. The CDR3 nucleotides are TGTGCCAGCAGCAAAGACAGAAACAATCAGCCCCAGCATTTT.